This is a list of T cell receptor beta chains from one sample in a study of T cell responses to AZD1222 COVID-19 vaccine. The protocol was immunoSEQ multiplex PCR, while the TCRdb copy is restricted to in-frame clones and leaves out a portion. The table records around 150,000 clones, 85% to 90% of them present only once. The source was peripheral blood, collected on day 0 of AZD1222 vaccination. Source of these receptors: an adult in good health. The CDR3 runs from the conserved cysteine through the conserved F or W. D genes are given only for firm matches. Clone size is given for some rows only: seen once, a few or many times, or a class if the clone is expanded.

abundance	v_gene	d_gene	j_gene	CDR3aa	CDR3nt
.	TRBV27	.	TRBJ2-6	CASSRDTGTGANVLTF	TGTGCCAGCAGTCGAGATACAGGAACTGGGGCCAACGTCCTGACTTTC
once	TRBV21-1	.	TRBJ2-2	CASTHGRGFSGELFF	TGTGCCAGCACCCATGGGAGGGGTTTTTCCGGGGAGCTGTTTTTT
.	TRBV5-4	TRBD1	TRBJ2-7	CASSSPGQDSYEQYF	TGTGCCAGCAGCTCGCCGGGACAGGACTCCTACGAGCAGTACTTC
.	TRBV18	.	TRBJ1-5	CASSPSGQSYSNQPQHF	TGTGCCAGCTCACCAAGTGGACAGAGTTATAGCAATCAGCCCCAGCATTTT
.	TRBV7-3	TRBD2	TRBJ2-1	CASSLEVAGGHDEQFF	TGTGCCAGCAGCTTAGAAGTAGCGGGGGGGCACGATGAGCAGTTCTTC
.	TRBV7-2	.	TRBJ1-1	CASSLSRLSKLNTEAFF	TGTGCCAGCAGCTTAAGCCGGCTAAGCAAGTTGAACACTGAAGCTTTCTTT
few	TRBV5-1	TRBD1	TRBJ1-2	CASSSTQGANYGYTF	TGCGCCAGCAGCTCCACACAGGGGGCTAACTATGGCTACACCTTC
.	TRBV2	.	TRBJ2-7	CASNPRDGTYEQYF	TGTGCCAGTAATCCTCGGGACGGCACCTACGAGCAGTACTTC
.	TRBV2	.	TRBJ2-2	CASMVEAAETGELFF	TGTGCCAGCATGGTAGAGGCGGCGGAAACCGGGGAGCTGTTTTTT
.	TRBV27	.	TRBJ2-5	CASSLEGARQTQYF	TGTGCCAGCAGTTTAGAGGGTGCCCGGCAGACCCAGTACTTC
.	TRBV28	.	TRBJ1-2	CASSSRDIWGYTF	TGTGCCAGCAGTTCCCGGGACATCTGGGGCTACACCTTC
.	TRBV5-1	TRBD2	TRBJ2-1	CASTPRLAGGHSSYNEQFF	TGCGCCAGCACTCCGAGACTAGCGGGAGGCCACAGCTCCTACAATGAGCAGTTCTTC
once	TRBV19	TRBD1	TRBJ1-1	CASSRDSLYEAFF	TGTGCCAGTAGCCGGGACAGCCTCTATGAAGCTTTCTTT
.	TRBV27	.	TRBJ1-1	CASSLYSSGGNTEAFF	TGTGCCAGCAGTTTATACTCCTCGGGTGGGAACACTGAAGCTTTCTTT
few	TRBV5-4	TRBD1	TRBJ2-5	CASSQQGAETQYF	TGTGCCAGCAGCCAACAGGGGGCAGAGACCCAGTACTTC
.	TRBV10-3	.	TRBJ2-7	CAISAALRPYEQYF	TGTGCCATCAGTGCTGCTCTGAGACCCTACGAGCAGTACTTC
.	TRBV9	.	TRBJ2-1	CASSVDGGEYNEQFF	TGTGCCAGCAGCGTAGACGGGGGTGAATACAATGAGCAGTTCTTC
.	TRBV11-3	.	TRBJ2-2	CASSLDQGGVTGELFF	TGTGCCAGCAGCTTAGATCAAGGAGGGGTGACCGGGGAGCTGTTTTTT
once	TRBV30	.	TRBJ2-7	CAWNGAAAYEQYF	TGTGCCTGGAATGGGGCAGCGGCCTACGAGCAGTACTTC
.	TRBV5-4	TRBD2	TRBJ2-3	CASSLGTSGRPRDTQYF	TGTGCCAGCAGCTTGGGGACTAGCGGGAGGCCACGGGATACGCAGTATTTT
.	TRBV5-1	.	TRBJ2-7	CASSLALGRQYEQYF	TGCGCCAGCAGCTTGGCCCTGGGACGGCAATACGAGCAGTACTTC
.	TRBV2	TRBD2	TRBJ2-1	CASRGGGYNEQFF	TGTGCCAGCAGGGGCGGGGGGTACAATGAGCAGTTCTTC
.	TRBV11-2	.	TRBJ1-1	CASSLAGTEAFF	TGTGCCAGCAGCTTAGCAGGGACTGAAGCTTTCTTT
.	TRBV28	.	TRBJ1-5	CASSSTIQPQHF	TGTGCCAGCAGTTCGACCATTCAGCCCCAGCATTTT